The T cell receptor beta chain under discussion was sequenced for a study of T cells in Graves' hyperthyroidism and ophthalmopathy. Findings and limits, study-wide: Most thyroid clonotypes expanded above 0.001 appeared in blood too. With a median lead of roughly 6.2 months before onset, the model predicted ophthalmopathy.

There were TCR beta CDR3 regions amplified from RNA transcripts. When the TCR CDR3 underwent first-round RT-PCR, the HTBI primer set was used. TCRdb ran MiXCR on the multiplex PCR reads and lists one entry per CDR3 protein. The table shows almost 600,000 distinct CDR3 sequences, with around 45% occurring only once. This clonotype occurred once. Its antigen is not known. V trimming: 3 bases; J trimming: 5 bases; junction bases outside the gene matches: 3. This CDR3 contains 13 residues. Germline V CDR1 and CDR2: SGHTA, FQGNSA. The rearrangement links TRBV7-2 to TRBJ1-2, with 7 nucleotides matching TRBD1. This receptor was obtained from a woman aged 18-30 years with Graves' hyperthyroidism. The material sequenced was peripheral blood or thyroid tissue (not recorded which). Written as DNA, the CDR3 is TGTGCCAGCAGCTTCACACAGGGGTATGGCTACACCTTC. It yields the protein CASSFTQGYGYTF.